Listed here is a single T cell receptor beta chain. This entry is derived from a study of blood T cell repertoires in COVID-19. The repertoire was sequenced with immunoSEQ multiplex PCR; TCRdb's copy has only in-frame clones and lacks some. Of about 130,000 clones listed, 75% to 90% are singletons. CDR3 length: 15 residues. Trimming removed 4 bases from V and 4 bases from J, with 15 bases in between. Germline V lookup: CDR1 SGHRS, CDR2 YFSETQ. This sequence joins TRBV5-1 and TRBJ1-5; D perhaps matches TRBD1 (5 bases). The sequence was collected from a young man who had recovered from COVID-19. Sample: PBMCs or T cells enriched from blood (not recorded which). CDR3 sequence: CASSPASGGNQPQHF. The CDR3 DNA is TGCGCCAGCAGCCCCGCTTCGGGGGGTAATCAGCCCCAGCATTTT.